This T cell receptor (beta chain) was observed in a study of shared clonotypes between healthy human individuals. Study background: The study used three CD4 naive, three CD4 memory, two CD8 naive and one CD8 memory plate per donor.

Study-wide findings and caveats: Naive CD4 clonotypes were shared across several donors at around 5.4%. Generally, estimated richness proved larger in naive subsets than it did in memory subsets. Investigators collected only blood, and repertoires in tissues likely differ.

Sequenced by immunoSEQ multiplex PCR; TCRdb stores in-frame clones only, minus some. The profile shows 1,100,000 or so clones, about four fifths of them singletons. Trimming removed 8 bases at V and 14 bases at J, with 13 bases between. CDR1 is MNHNS and CDR2 is SASEGT in the germline V gene. The CDR3 is 11 amino acids. With respect to this clone: No antigen is known for it.

This TCR was recovered from a man aged 18 to 30 in good health. Some clones in this sample may be carry-over from other donors' samples. The sequenced sample consisted of memory CD4+ T cells from PBMCs. Sample subset: CD45RA-negative fraction. The V and J genes are TRBV6-1 and TRBJ1-6, with unresolved D. CDR3 in amino acids: CASEDELALHF. CDR3 DNA sequence: TGTGCCAGCGAAGACGAGTTGGCCCTCCACTTT.